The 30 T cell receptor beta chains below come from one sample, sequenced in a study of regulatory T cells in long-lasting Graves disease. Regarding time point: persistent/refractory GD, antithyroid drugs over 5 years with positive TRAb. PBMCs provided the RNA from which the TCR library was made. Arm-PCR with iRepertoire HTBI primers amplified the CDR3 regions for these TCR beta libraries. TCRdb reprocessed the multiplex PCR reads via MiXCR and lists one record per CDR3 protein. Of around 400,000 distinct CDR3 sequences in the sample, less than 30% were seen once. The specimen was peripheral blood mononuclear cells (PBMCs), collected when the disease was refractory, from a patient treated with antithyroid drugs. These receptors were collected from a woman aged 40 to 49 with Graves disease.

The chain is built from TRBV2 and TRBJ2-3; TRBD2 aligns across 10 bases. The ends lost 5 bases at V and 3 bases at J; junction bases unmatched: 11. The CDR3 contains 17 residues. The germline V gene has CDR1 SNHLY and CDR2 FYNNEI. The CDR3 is CASSTRAGGPRTDTQYF. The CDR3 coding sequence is TGTGCCAGCAGTACTAGAGCGGGAGGGCCGAGGACAGATACGCAGTATTTT.

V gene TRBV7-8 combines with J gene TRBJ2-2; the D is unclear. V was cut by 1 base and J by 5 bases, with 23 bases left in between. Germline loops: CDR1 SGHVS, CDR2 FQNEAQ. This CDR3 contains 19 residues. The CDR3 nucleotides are TGTGCCAGCAGCTTAGAGCGCGGATATGAAGATACCCGAACCGGGGAGCTGTTTTTT. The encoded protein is CASSLERGYEDTRTGELFF.

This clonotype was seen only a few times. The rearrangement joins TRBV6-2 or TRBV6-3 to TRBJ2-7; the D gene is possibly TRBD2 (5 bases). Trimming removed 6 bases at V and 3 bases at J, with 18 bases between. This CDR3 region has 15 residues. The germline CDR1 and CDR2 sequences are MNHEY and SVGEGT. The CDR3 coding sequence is TGTGCCAGCAGCCGATCCCCACTAGGCGGCTACGAGCAGTACTTC. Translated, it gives CASSRSPLGGYEQYF.

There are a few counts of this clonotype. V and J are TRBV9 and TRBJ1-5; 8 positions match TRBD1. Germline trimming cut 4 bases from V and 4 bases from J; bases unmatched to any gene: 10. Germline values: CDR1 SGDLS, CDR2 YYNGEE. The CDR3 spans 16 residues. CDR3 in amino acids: CASSPGTGSWNQPQHF. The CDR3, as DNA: TGTGCCAGCAGCCCCGGGACAGGATCTTGGAATCAGCCCCAGCATTTT.

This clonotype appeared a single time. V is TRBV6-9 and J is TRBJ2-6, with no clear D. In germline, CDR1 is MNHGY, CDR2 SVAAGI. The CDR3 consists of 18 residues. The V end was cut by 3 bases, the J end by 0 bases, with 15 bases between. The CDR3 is CASSYVSRFNSGANVLTF. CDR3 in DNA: TGTGCCAGCAGTTACGTTTCCAGATTCAACTCTGGGGCCAACGTCCTGACTTTC.

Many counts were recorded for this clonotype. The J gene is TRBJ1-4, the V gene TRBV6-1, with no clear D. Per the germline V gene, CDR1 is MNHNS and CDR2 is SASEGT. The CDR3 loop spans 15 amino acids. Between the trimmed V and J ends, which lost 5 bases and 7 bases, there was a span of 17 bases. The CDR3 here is CASSPHLGRGEKLFF. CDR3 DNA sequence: TGTGCCAGCAGTCCCCATTTAGGGCGCGGTGAAAAACTGTTTTTT.

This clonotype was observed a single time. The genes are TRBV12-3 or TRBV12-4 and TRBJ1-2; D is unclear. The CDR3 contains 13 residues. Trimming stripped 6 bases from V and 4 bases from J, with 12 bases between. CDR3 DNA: TGTGCCAGCAGCCAAGACCTAACCTATGGCTACACCTTC. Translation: CASSQDLTYGYTF.

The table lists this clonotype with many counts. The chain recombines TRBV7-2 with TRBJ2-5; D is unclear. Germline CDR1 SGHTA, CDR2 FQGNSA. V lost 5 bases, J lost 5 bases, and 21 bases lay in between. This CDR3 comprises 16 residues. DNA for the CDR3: TGTGCCAGCAGCCCCGGCCGTGCGTTCCTGGGGGAGACCCAGTACTTC. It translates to CASSPGRAFLGETQYF.

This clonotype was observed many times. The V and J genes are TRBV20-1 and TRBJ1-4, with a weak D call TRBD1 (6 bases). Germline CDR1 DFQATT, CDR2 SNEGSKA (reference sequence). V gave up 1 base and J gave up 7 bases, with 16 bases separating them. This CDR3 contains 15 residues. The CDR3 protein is CSARAPRGGGEKLFF. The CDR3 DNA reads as TGCAGTGCTAGAGCACCCAGGGGCGGAGGTGAAAAACTGTTTTTT.

The CDR3 reads CASSRDLQTYEQYF. The CDR3 DNA reads TGTGCCAGCAGCCGGGACTTACAAACCTACGAGCAGTACTTC. The chain joins TRBV28 to TRBJ2-7; possible D gene TRBD2, 6 bases. Per the germline V gene, CDR1 is MDHEN and CDR2 is SYDVKM. This CDR3 spans 14 amino acids. The V end lost 6 bases, the J end lost 2 bases, and 14 bases lay between the germline ends.

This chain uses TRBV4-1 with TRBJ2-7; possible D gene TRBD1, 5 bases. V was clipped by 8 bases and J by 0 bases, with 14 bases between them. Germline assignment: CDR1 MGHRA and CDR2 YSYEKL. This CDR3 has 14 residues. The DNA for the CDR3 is TGCGCCAGCGCCGTCCAGGGAATCTCCTACGAGCAGTACTTC. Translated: CASAVQGISYEQYF.

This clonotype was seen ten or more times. CDR3 sequence (DNA): TGTGCCTCCGCGCGGGACCTGGGGCAAGAGACCCAGTACTTC. Amino acid sequence: CASARDLGQETQYF. The rearrangement joins TRBV28 to TRBJ2-5; D might be TRBD2 (6 bases). Trimming removed 11 bases at V and 2 bases at J, with 18 bases between. Per the germline V gene, CDR1 is MDHEN and CDR2 is SYDVKM. The CDR3 consists of 14 residues.

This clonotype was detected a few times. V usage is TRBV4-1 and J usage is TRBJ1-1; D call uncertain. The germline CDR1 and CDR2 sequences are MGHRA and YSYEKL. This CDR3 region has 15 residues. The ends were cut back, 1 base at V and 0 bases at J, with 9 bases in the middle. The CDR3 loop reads CASSQATGVNTEAFF. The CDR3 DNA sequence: TGCGCCAGCAGCCAAGCTACCGGAGTGAACACTGAAGCTTTCTTT.

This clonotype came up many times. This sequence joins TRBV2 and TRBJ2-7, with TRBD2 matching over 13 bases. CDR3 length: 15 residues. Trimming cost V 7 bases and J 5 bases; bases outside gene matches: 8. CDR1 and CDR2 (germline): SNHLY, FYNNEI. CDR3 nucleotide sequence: TGTGCCAGCATAGGGACTAGCGGGAACCTGGACGAGCAGTACTTC. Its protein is CASIGTSGNLDEQYF.

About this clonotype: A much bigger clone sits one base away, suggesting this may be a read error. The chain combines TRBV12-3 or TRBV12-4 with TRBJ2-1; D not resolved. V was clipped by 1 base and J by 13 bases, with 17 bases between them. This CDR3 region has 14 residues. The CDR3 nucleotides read TGTGCCAGCAGTTTAGAAAGTTACTTCCGGACCCAGTTCTTC. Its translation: CASSLESYFRTQFF.

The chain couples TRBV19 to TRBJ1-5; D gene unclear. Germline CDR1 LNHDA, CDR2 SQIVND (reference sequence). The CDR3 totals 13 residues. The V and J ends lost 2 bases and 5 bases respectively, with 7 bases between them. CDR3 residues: CASSIISDQPQHF. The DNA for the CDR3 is TGTGCCAGTAGTATAATTTCAGATCAGCCCCAGCATTTT.

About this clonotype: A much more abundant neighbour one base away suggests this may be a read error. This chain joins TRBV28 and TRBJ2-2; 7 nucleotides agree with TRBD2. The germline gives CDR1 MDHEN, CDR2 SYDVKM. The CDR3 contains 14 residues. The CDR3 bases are TGTGCCGGCAGTCCCGGGGGGTTCACCGGGGAGCTGTTTTTT. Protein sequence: CAGSPGGFTGELFF.

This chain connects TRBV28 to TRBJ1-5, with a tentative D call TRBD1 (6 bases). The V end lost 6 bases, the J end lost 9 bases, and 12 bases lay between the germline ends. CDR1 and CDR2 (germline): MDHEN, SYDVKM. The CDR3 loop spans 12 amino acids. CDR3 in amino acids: CASRAQGLPQHF. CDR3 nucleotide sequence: TGTGCCAGCAGAGCACAGGGTCTGCCCCAGCATTTT.

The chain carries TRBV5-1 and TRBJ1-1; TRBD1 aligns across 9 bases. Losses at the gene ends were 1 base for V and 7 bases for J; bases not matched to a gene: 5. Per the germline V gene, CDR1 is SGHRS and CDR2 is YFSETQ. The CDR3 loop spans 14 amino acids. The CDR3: CASSLIQGADEAFF. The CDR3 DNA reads TGCGCCAGCAGCTTGATACAGGGGGCGGATGAAGCTTTCTTT.

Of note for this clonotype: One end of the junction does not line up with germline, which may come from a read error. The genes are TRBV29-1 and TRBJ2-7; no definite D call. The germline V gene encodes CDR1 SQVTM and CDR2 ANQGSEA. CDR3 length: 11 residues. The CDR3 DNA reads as TGCAGCGTTGTCCTGGCATACGGGCAGTACTTC. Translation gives CSVVLAYGQYF.

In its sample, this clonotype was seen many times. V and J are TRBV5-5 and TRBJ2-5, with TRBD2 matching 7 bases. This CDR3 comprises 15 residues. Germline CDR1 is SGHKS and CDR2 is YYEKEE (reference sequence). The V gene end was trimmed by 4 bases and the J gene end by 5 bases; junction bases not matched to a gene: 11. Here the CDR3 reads CASSPYPGGAETQYF. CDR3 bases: TGTGCCAGCAGCCCGTACCCGGGAGGTGCGGAGACCCAGTACTTC.

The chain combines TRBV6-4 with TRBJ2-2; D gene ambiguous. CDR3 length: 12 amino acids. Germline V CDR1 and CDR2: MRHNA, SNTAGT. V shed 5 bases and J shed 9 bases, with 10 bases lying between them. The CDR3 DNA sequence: TGTGCCAGCAGTTCCGATGGAAGGGAGCTGTTTTTT. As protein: CASSSDGRELFF.

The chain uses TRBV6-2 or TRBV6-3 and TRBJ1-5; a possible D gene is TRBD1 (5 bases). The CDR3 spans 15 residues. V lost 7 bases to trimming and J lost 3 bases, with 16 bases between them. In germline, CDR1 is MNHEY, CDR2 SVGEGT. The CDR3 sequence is CASIINKGFNQPQHF. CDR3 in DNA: TGTGCCAGCATTATAAATAAGGGGTTCAATCAGCCCCAGCATTTT.

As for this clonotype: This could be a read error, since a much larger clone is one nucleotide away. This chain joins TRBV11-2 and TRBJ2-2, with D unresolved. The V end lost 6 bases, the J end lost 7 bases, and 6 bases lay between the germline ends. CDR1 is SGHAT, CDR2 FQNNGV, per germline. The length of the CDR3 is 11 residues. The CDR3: CASRSIGELFF. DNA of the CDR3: TGTGCCAGCAGAAGTATCGGGGAGCTGTTTTTT.

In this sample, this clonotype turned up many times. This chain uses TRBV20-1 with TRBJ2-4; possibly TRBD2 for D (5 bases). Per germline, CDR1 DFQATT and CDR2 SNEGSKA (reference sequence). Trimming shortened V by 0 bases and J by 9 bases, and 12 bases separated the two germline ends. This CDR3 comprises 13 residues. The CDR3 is CSARDTSAGIQYF. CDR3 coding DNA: TGCAGTGCTAGAGACACTTCCGCGGGCATTCAGTACTTC.

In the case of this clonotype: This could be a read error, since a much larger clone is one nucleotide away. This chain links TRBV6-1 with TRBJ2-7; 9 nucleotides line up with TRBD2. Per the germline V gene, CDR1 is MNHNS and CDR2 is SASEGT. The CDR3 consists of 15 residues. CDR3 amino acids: CAGSHGREGSYGQYF. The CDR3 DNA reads TGTGCCGGCTCCCATGGGCGGGAGGGCTCCTACGGGCAGTACTTC.

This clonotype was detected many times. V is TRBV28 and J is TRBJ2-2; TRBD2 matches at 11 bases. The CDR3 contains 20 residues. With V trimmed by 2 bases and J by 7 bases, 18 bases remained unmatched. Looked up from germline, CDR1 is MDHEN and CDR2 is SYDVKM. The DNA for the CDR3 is TGTGCCAGCAGTTTACTCCAGGGAATAGCGGGAGGGCGGAATCTCGGGGAGCTGTTTTTT. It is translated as CASSLLQGIAGGRNLGELFF.

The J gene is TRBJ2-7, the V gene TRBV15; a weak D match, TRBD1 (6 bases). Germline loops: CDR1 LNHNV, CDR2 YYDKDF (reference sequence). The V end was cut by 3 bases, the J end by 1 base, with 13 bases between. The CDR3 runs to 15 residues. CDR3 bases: TGTGCCACCAGCAGCCCCTTGCAGGGGTCCTACGAGCAGTACTTC. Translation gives CATSSPLQGSYEQYF.

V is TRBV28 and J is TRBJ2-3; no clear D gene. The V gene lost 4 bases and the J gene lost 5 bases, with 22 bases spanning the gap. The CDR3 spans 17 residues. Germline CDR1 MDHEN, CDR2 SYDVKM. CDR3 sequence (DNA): TGTGCCAGCAGTTCGCTCATGGTAGCCCAACTCAAAGATACGCAGTATTTT. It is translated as CASSSLMVAQLKDTQYF. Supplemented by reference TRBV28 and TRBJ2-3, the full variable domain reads DVKVTQSSRYLVKRTGEKVFLECVQDMDHENMFWYRQDPGLGLRLIYFSYDVKMKEKGDIPEGYSVSREKKERFSLILESASTNQTSMYLCASSSLMVAQLKDTQYFGPGTRLTVL.

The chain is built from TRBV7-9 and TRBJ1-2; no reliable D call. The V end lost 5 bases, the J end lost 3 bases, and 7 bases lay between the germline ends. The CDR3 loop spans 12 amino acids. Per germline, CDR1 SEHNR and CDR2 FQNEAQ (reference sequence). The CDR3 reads CASSRIHYGYTF. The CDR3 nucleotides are TGTGCCAGCAGCCGTATCCACTATGGCTACACCTTC.